This T cell receptor beta chain appears in the sequencing data of a study of cytomegalovirus exposure and HLA in healthy donors. This CDR3 region has 14 residues. Germline CDR1 is MNHEY and CDR2 is SVGAGI. Trimming stripped 2 bases from V and 5 bases from J, with 12 bases between. The primer mix had 60 Vbeta and 13 Jbeta primers. The table came from immunoSEQ multiplex PCR; TCRdb's copy has only in-frame clones and leaves some out. The data hold more than 200,000 clones, with around 83% observed a single time. A remark on this clone: Its antigen is not identified.

Points from the study as a whole: There were around 160 TCR beta chains listed as cytomegalovirus-associated.

The chain has TRBV6-5 and TRBJ1-1; no clear D gene. This receptor was taken from a girl between 5 and 17 years old in good health and CMV-seronegative. Sequenced input: PBMCs. CDR3 amino acids: CASSYRTPGTEAFF. CDR3 coding DNA: TGTGCCAGCAGTTACCGAACCCCGGGAACTGAAGCTTTCTTT.